This section outlines one T cell receptor beta chain sequence together with its context. Its antigen remains unknown. V was clipped by 7 bases and J by 1 base, with 17 bases between them. Per germline, CDR1 SGHRS and CDR2 YFSETQ. The CDR3 has 16 residues. The sample is drawn from a study of T cells in localized non-small cell lung cancer. General study findings and limits: Higher adjacent-lung clonality was associated with shorter survival. Peak T cell clonality was found in uninvolved adjacent lung, exceeding tumor.

Some clones are missing from TCRdb's copy, which holds only in-frame ones; the method was immunoSEQ multiplex PCR. The table lists over 55,000 clones, roughly 88% of them singletons. The receptor's source is a woman aged 40 to 75 with stage I lung adenocarcinoma. V is TRBV5-1 and J is TRBJ2-2; D is tentatively TRBD1 or TRBD2 (5 bases each). Sequenced here: peripheral blood, sampled before any cancer treatment. The CDR3 region is CASQLPGHLNTGELFF. The CDR3 DNA sequence: TGCGCCAGCCAACTCCCGGGGCACCTGAACACCGGGGAGCTGTTTTTT.